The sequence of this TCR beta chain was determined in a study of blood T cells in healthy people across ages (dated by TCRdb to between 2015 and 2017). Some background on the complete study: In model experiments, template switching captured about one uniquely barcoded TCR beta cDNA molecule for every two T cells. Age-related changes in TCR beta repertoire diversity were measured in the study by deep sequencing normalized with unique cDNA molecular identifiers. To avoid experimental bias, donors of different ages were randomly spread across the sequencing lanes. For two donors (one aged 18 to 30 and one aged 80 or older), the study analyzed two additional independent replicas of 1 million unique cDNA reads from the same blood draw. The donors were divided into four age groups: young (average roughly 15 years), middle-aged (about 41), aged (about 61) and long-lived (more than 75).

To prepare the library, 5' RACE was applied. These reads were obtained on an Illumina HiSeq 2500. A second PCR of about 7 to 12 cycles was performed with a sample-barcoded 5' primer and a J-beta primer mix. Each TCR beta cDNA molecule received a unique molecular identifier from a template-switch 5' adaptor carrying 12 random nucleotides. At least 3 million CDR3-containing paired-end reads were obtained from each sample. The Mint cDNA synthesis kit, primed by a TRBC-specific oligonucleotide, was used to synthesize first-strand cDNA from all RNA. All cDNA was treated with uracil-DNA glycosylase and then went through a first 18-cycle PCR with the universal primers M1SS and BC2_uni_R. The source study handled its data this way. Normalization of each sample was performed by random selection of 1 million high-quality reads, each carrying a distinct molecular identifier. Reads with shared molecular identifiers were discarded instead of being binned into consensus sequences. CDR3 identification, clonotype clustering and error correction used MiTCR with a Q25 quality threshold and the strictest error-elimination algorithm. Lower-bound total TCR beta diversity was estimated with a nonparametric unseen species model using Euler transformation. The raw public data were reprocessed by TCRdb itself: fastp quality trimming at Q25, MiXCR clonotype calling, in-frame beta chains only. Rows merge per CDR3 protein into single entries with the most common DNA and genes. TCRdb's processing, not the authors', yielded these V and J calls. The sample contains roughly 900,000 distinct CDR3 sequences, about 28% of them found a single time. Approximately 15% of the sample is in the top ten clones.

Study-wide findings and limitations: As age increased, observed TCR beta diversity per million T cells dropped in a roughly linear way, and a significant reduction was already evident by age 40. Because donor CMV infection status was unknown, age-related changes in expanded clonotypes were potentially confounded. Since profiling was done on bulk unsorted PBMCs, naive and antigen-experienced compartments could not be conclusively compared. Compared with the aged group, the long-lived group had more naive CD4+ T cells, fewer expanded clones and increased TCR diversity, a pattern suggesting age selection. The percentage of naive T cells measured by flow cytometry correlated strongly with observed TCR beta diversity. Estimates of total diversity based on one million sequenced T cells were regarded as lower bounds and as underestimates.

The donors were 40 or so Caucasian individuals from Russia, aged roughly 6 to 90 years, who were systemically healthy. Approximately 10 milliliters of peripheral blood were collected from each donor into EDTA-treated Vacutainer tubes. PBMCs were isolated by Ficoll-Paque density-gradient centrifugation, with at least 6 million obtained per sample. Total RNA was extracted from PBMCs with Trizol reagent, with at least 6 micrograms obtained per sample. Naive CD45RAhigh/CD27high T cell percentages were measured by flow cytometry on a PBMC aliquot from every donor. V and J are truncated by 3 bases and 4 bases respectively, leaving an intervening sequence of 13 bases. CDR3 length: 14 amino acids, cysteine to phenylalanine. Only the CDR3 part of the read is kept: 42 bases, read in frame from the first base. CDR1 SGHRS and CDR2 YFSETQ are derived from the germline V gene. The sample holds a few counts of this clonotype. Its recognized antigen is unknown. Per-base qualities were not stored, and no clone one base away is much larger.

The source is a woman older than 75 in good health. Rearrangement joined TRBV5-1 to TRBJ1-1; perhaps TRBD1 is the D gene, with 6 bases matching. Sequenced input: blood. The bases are TGCGCCAGCAGCTCCTTGGGCAGGGGCACTGAAGCTTTCTTT. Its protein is CASSSLGRGTEAFF. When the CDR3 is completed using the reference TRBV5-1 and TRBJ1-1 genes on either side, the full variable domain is KAGVTQTPRYLIKTRGQQVTLSCSPISGHRSVSWYQQTPGQGLQFLFEYFSETQRNKGNFPGRFSGRQFSNSRSEMNVSTLELGDSALYLCASSSLGRGTEAFFGQGTRLTVV.